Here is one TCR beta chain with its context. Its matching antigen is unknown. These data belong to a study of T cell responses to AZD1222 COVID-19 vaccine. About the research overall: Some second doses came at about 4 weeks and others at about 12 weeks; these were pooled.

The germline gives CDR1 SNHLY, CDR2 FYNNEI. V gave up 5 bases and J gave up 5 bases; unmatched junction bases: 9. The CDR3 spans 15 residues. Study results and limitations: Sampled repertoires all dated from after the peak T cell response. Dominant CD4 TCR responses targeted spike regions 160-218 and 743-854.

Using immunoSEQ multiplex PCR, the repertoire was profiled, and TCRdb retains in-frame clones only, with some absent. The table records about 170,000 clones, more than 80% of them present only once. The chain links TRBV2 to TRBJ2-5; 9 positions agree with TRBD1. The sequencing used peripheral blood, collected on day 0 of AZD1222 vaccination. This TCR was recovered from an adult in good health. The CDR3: CASSTGTGTFETQYF. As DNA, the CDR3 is TGTGCCAGCAGTACCGGGACAGGGACTTTCGAGACCCAGTACTTC.